These T cell receptor beta chains were read from a single sample in a study of blood T cell repertoires in COVID-19. Sequencing used immunoSEQ multiplex PCR; TCRdb keeps in-frame clones, though not all of them. The data hold about 130,000 clones, with 84% observed a single time. The sample was peripheral blood. These receptors were taken from a woman aged 25-40 years who had recovered from COVID-19. CDR3s include the opening cysteine and the closing phenylalanine or tryptophan. The D gene is left open where the match is weak. Part of the rows lack a size; the others show once, few, many or a class for expanded clones.

TRBV30	TRBD1	TRBJ1-3	.	CAWSTGTVSGNTIYF	TGTGCCTGGAGTACAGGGACAGTCTCTGGAAACACCATATATTTT
TRBV3-1/TRBV3-2	TRBD1	TRBJ2-3	.	CASSRRGLGTDTQYF	TGTGCCAGCAGTCGCAGGGGGCTCGGCACAGATACGCAGTATTTT
TRBV19	TRBD1	TRBJ1-5	.	CASRDRGLSNQPQHF	TGTGCCAGCCGGGACAGGGGATTGAGCAATCAGCCCCAGCATTTT
TRBV9	TRBD2	TRBJ2-5	.	CASSREGELQTQYF	TGTGCCAGCAGCCGGGAGGGGGAGTTGCAGACCCAGTACTTC
TRBV7-2	TRBD1	TRBJ2-3	once	CASSLGGGQYF	TGTGCCAGCAGCTTAGGAGGGGGCCAGTATTTT
TRBV11-3	TRBD2	TRBJ2-1	.	CASSLDSGTSGSREQFF	TGTGCCAGCAGCTTAGACTCCGGGACTAGCGGGAGTCGAGAGCAGTTCTTC
TRBV6-5	.	TRBJ1-1	.	CASSRLTGNTEAFF	TGTGCCAGCAGTAGGCTGACAGGGAACACTGAAGCTTTCTTT
TRBV5-4	.	TRBJ2-7	.	CASSGSYSRGYEQYF	TGTGCCAGCAGCGGGTCGTACTCCAGGGGTTACGAGCAGTACTTC
TRBV10-3	.	TRBJ1-1	once	CAISRQEMNTEAFF	TGTGCCATCAGTAGACAGGAGATGAACACTGAAGCTTTCTTT
TRBV5-8	TRBD2	TRBJ2-1	.	CASSPPGGVVRNEQFF	TGTGCCAGCAGCCCCCCGGGAGGGGTTGTACGGAATGAGCAGTTCTTC
TRBV5-1	TRBD2	TRBJ2-1	.	CASSMGLAGLTHNEQFF	TGCGCCAGCAGCATGGGACTAGCGGGATTAACCCACAATGAGCAGTTCTTC
TRBV4-2	.	TRBJ2-3	.	CASSQIMRGTDTQYF	TGTGCCAGCAGCCAAATAATGAGGGGGACAGATACGCAGTATTTT
TRBV24-1	.	TRBJ2-7	.	CATSEGSSYEQYF	TGTGCCACCAGTGAGGGGAGCTCCTACGAGCAGTACTTC
TRBV6-5	.	TRBJ2-7	.	CASSRSGPLAEQYF	TGTGCCAGCAGCCGAAGCGGGCCCCTAGCCGAGCAGTACTTC
TRBV25-1	.	TRBJ1-1	.	CASSDARRGATEAFF	TGTGCCAGCAGCGACGCAAGGAGGGGAGCCACTGAAGCTTTCTTT
TRBV5-1	.	TRBJ1-4	.	CASRTGATNEKLFF	TGCGCCAGCCGAACAGGAGCAACTAATGAAAAACTGTTTTTT
TRBV6-1	.	TRBJ1-1	.	CASSETRGSTEAFF	TGTGCCAGCAGTGAAACGCGGGGAAGCACTGAAGCTTTCTTT
TRBV6-5	TRBD2	TRBJ2-1	.	CASSPAGGGAYEQFF	TGTGCCAGCAGCCCCGCCGGCGGGGGGGCGTATGAGCAGTTCTTC
TRBV6-5	.	TRBJ1-3	.	CASSQRNIGNTIYF	TGTGCCAGCAGTCAGCGAAACATCGGAAACACCATATATTTT
TRBV12-3/TRBV12-4	.	TRBJ1-4	.	CASSPSGEKLFF	TGTGCCAGCAGTCCCTCGGGGGAAAAACTGTTTTTT
TRBV11-2	TRBD2	TRBJ2-1	.	CASSLVLAGGYNEQFF	TGTGCCAGCAGCTTAGTACTAGCGGGAGGCTACAATGAGCAGTTCTTC
TRBV30	.	TRBJ1-1	.	CAWTGGGRGTEAFF	TGTGCCTGGACGGGCGGGGGTCGAGGCACTGAAGCTTTCTTT